The 5 T cell receptor beta chains reported below all come from one sample, sequenced in a study of blood T cell repertoires in COVID-19 (dated by TCRdb to 2020 to 2021). Library generation was performed with the immunoSEQ multiplex PCR assay. Drawn from immuneACCESS, this table holds only the in-frame rearrangements with V and J called that TCRdb kept. Clones are partly lost; checked studies trace under half to an unresolved V gene and leave the rest unexplained. The sample table holds tens of thousands of clones, of which 75% to 90% were seen once. Clones ranked in the top ten supply over 1% of the sample. Sequenced input: peripheral blood. The receptors derive from a woman aged 40 to 49 with acute or convalescent COVID-19.

The CDR3 DNA sequence: TGTGCCAGCAGCTTAAGCTCGAACCCGGGGAGTCCAGATACGCAGTATTTT. Its translation: CASSLSSNPGSPDTQYF. The chain has TRBV7-3 and TRBJ2-3; tentatively, D is TRBD2 (5 bases). The V and J ends lost 1 base and 4 bases respectively, with 18 bases between them. This CDR3 has 17 amino acids. Germline CDR1 reads SGHTA; CDR2 reads FQGTGA.

The chain recombines TRBV28 with TRBJ1-1, with TRBD1 as a possible D gene (5 bases). Trimming left V 2 bases short and J 8 bases short, with 9 bases between. In germline, CDR1 is MDHEN, CDR2 SYDVKM. The length of the CDR3 is 12 residues. CDR3 loop: CASSLLQAEAFF. The CDR3 bases are TGTGCCAGCAGTTTACTACAGGCCGAAGCTTTCTTT.

The V call is TRBV3-1 (or the pseudogene TRBV3-2), the J call TRBJ2-3; 7 nucleotides line up with TRBD1. The CDR3 runs 16 residues. The V gene end was trimmed by 5 bases and the J gene end by 5 bases; junction bases not matched to a gene: 13. Per germline, CDR1 LGHDT and CDR2 YNNKEL (reference sequence). DNA for the CDR3: TGTGCCAGCAGCTTCAGCAGAACAGGGGCTGAAGATACGCAGTATTTT. Protein product: CASSFSRTGAEDTQYF.

The chain joins TRBV28 to TRBJ2-7; TRBD1 matches at 8 bases. The CDR3 covers 15 residues. CDR1 and CDR2 from the germline V gene are MDHEN and SYDVKM. J was trimmed by 2 bases and V by 3 bases; bases with no gene match: 6. CDR3 protein: CASSFGQGWAYEQYF. The CDR3 DNA is TGTGCCAGCAGTTTTGGACAGGGATGGGCCTACGAGCAGTACTTC.

The CDR3 spells CASSYGGALDEQFF. The CDR3 DNA reads TGTGCCAGCAGTTACGGGGGGGCCCTTGATGAGCAGTTCTTC. V and J are TRBV6-5 and TRBJ2-1; a weak D match, TRBD2 (7 bases). Germline CDR1 MNHEY, CDR2 SVGAGI. Trimming took off 2 bases at V and 8 bases at J, with 13 bases between the two ends. The CDR3 sequence is 14 residues long.